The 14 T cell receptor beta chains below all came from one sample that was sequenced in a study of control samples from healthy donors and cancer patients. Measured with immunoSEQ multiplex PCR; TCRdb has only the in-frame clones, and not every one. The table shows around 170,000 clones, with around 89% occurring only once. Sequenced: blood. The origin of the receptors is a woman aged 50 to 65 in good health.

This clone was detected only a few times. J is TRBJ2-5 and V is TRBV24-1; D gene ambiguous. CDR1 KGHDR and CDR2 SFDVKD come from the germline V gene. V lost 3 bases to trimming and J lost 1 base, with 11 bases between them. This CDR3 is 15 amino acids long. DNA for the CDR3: TGTGCCACCAGTGATCCCAAGCCTCCCCAAGAGACCCAGTACTTC. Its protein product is CATSDPKPPQETQYF.

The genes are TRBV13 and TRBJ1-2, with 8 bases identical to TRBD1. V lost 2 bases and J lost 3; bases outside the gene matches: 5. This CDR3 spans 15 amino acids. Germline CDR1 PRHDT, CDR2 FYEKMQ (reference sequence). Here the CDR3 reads CASSLSPGGDYGYTF. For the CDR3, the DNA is TGTGCCAGCAGCTTATCCCCAGGGGGCGACTATGGCTACACCTTC.

The CDR3 DNA reads as TGTGCCAGCAGTCCCGGGACAGGGGACACTGAAGCTTTCTTT. This gives the protein CASSPGTGDTEAFF. The chain joins TRBV28 to TRBJ1-1, with TRBD1 identical over 10 bases. Per the germline V gene, CDR1 is MDHEN and CDR2 is SYDVKM. V was clipped by 5 bases and J by 3 bases; unmatched bases: 3. This CDR3 is built from 14 residues. Full variable domain (rest looked up from reference TRBV28 and TRBJ1-1): DVKVTQSSRYLVKRTGEKVFLECVQDMDHENMFWYRQDPGLGLRLIYFSYDVKMKEKGDIPEGYSVSREKKERFSLILESASTNQTSMYLCASSPGTGDTEAFFGQGTRLTVV.

The CDR3 region has the DNA TGTGCCAGCAGTTTGACAGGGGGCAAACTTGGAAACACCATATATTTT. Residues: CASSLTGGKLGNTIYF. V and J are TRBV28 and TRBJ1-3; 10 bases match TRBD1. The CDR3 runs to 16 residues. Germline lookup yields CDR1 MDHEN and CDR2 SYDVKM. Germline trimming cut 3 bases from V and 3 bases from J; bases unmatched to any gene: 5.

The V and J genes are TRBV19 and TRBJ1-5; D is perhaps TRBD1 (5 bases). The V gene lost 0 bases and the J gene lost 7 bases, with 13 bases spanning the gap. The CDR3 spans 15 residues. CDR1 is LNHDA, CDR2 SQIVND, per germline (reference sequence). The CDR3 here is CASSIEGGTQQPQHF. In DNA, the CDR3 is TGTGCCAGTAGTATAGAGGGGGGGACGCAACAGCCCCAGCATTTT.

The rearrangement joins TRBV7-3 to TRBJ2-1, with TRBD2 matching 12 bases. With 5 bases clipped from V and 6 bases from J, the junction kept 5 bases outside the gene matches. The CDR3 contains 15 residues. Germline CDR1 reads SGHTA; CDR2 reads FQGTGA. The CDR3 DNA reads TGTGCCAGCAGCGTTACTAGCGGGGGGAGCAATGAGCAGTTCTTC. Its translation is CASSVTSGGSNEQFF.

The CDR3 DNA follows: TGTGCCAGCAGCTTTCTACAGGGAGAAGGTCAGCCCCAGCATTTT. Amino acids: CASSFLQGEGQPQHF. The chain links TRBV2 to TRBJ1-5; perhaps TRBD1 as D (6 bases). Per the germline V gene, CDR1 is SNHLY and CDR2 is FYNNEI. The CDR3 has 15 amino acids. V lost 6 bases and J 6 bases, leaving 18 bases between the germline ends.

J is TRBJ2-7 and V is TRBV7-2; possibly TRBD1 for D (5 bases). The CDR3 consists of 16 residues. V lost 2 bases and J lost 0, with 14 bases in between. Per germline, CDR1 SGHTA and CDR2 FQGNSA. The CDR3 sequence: CASSLPDISSSYEQYF. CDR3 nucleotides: TGTGCCAGCAGCTTACCGGACATCTCCAGCTCCTACGAGCAGTACTTC.

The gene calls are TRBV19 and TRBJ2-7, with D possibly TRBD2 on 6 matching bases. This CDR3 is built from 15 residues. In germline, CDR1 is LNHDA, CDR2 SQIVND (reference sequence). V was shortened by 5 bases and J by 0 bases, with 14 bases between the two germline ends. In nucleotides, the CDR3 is TGTGCCAGTAGTTCACCGGGACTCCCCTCCTACGAGCAGTACTTC. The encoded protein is CASSSPGLPSYEQYF.

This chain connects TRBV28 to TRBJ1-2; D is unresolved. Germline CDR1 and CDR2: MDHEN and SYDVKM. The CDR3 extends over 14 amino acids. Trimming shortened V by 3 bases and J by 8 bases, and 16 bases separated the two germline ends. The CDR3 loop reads CASSLEMSPAGYTF. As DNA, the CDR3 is TGTGCCAGCAGTTTGGAAATGTCTCCGGCAGGCTACACCTTC.

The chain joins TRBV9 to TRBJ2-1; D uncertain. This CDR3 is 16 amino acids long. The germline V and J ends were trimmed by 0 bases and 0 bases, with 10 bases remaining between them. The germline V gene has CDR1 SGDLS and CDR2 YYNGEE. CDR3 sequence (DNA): TGTGCCAGCAGCGTAGATCCCATGGGCTCCTACAATGAGCAGTTCTTC. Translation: CASSVDPMGSYNEQFF. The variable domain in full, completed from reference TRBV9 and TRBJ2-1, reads DSGVTQTPKHLITATGQRVTLRCSPRSGDLSVYWYQQSLDQGLQFLIQYYNGEERAKGNILERFSAQQFPDLHSELNLSSLELGDSALYFCASSVDPMGSYNEQFFGPGTRLTVL.

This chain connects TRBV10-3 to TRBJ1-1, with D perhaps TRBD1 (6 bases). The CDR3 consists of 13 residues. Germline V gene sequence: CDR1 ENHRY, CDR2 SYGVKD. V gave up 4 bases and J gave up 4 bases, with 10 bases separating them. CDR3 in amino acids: CAISGKGGTEAFF. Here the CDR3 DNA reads TGTGCCATCAGTGGCAAGGGGGGCACTGAAGCTTTCTTT.

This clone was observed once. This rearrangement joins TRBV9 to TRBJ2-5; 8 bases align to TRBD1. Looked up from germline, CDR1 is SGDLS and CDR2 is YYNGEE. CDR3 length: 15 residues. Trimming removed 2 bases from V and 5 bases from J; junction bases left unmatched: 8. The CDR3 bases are TGTGCCAGCAGCGTCCACCAGGGGGCGGGGGAGACCCAGTACTTC. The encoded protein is CASSVHQGAGETQYF.

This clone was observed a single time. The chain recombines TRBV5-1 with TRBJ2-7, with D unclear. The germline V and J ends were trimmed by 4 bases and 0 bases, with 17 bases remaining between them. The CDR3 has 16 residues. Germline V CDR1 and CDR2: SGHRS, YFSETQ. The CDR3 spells CASSPGGGQDSYEQYF. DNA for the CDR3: TGCGCCAGCAGCCCCGGCGGCGGCCAGGACTCCTACGAGCAGTACTTC.